This TCR beta chain was sequenced for a study of control samples from healthy donors and cancer patients (dated by TCRdb to 2018 to 2020). The CDR3 holds 10 amino acids from the cysteine to the phenylalanine. Solely the CDR3 DNA is kept, with 30 bases framed from the first base. The germline V gene specifies MGHDK as CDR1 and SYGVNS as CDR2. Deletion took 3 bases off V and 9 bases off J, with a span of 5 bases between the germline ends. In regard to this clone: What antigen it recognizes has not been identified. No much larger clone is present one base from it, and per-base qualities are unavailable.

The library was obtained by the immunoSEQ multiplex PCR assay. TCRdb obtained this table from immuneACCESS and retained in-frame rearrangements with V and J assigned. These tables miss some clones; where compared with another copy, unresolved V genes account for less than half of the shortfall, and the remainder is unexplained. The sample includes 150,000 to 200,000 clones, with around 90% observed a single time. The ten most abundant clones make up 1.3% to 1.5% of the sample. The receptor's source is a woman aged 45 to 65 in good health. Material for sequencing was blood. The V gene is TRBV25-1 and the J gene is TRBJ1-1, with the identity of the D gene unclear. DNA sequence: TGTGCCAGCAGTGACAGAAAAGCTTTCTTT. It is translated as CASSDRKAFF.